This T cell receptor (beta chain) was obtained from a study of CXCR3-negative and CXCR3-positive naive CD8 T cells. CDR3 length: 14 amino acids. Germline V lookup: CDR1 SSHAT, CDR2 FNYEAQ (reference sequence). The sorting of each CD8+ T cell subset was done in triplicate, at 330,000 or so cells each. A CD45RO-CCR7+CD27+CD95- profile was what naive CD8+ T cells displayed. Concerning this clonotype itself: The antigen is not known.

Study results and caveats: Compared with CXCR3-negative naive cells, CXCR3-positive naive cells showed more hydrophobic TRB CDR3s.

Libraries were UMI-labeled 5' RACE TRB cDNA. TCRdb reanalyzed the 5' RACE reads and collapses them to one entry per CDR3 protein, without DNA. The repertoire table contains approximately 100,000 distinct CDR3 sequences. The sample comprised naive CXCR3+ CD8+ T cells from blood. The subset was: CD45RO-CCR7+CD27+CD95- naive CD8+ T cells expressing CXCR3 (TNR3+). The origin of this receptor is a human donor in good health. Some clones in this sample may be carry-over from other donors' samples. The chain combines TRBV7-7 with TRBJ2-1; TCRdb's D gene call, TRBD1, goes unchecked for lack of DNA. The CDR3: CASSLQGRGEEQFF.